Listed below are T cell receptor beta chains from one sample, sequenced in a study of T-cell memory formation after mild COVID-19. TCRdb itself ran the 5' RACE reads through MiXCR, one entry per CDR3 protein. Among around 420,000 distinct CDR3 sequences listed, 24% were seen once. Specimen: PBMCs or a T cell subset sorted from them (not recorded which). Receptors were obtained from an adult woman who had mild COVID-19 (a few samples of this study predate the infection). Cell type and time point are not known. Each CDR3 is given with its conserved first and last residue. D genes are given only for firm matches. The listing skips clone size in some rows; elsewhere it reads once, few, many or a size class.

clone size: few
V gene: TRBV6-5
D gene: -
J gene: TRBJ2-1
CDR3 DNA: TGTGCCAGCAGTTATCGGCCGGGACAAAGCAATGAGCAGTTCTTC
CDR3 protein: CASSYRPGQSNEQFF

clone size: -
V gene: TRBV7-2
D gene: -
J gene: TRBJ2-1
CDR3 DNA: TGTGCCAGCAGCTTAGATTCTAGCAATGAGCAGTTCTTC
CDR3 protein: CASSLDSSNEQFF

clone size: few
V gene: TRBV24-1
D gene: -
J gene: TRBJ1-5
CDR3 DNA: TGTGCCACCAGTGGTGGGGGCTATCAGCCCCAGCATTTT
CDR3 protein: CATSGGGYQPQHF

clone size: few
V gene: TRBV6-2/TRBV6-3
D gene: -
J gene: TRBJ2-1
CDR3 DNA: TGTGCCAGCACCAAAGGGGGGCCTGAGCAGTTCTTC
CDR3 protein: CASTKGGPEQFF

clone size: few
V gene: TRBV11-2
D gene: TRBD1
J gene: TRBJ2-3
CDR3 DNA: TGTGCCAGCAGCGGCAATACAGGGGCCGGGACAGATACGCAGTATTTT
CDR3 protein: CASSGNTGAGTDTQYF

clone size: -
V gene: TRBV27
D gene: -
J gene: TRBJ2-7
CDR3 DNA: TGTGCCAGCAGTTCAACCTTGGACGGATACGAGCAGTACTTC
CDR3 protein: CASSSTLDGYEQYF

clone size: few
V gene: TRBV7-6
D gene: TRBD1
J gene: TRBJ2-2
CDR3 DNA: TGTGCCAGCAGCTTCCTACAGGGGGGTCAGGGCGGGGAGCTGTTTTTT
CDR3 protein: CASSFLQGGQGGELFF

clone size: few
V gene: TRBV12-3/TRBV12-4
D gene: -
J gene: TRBJ2-1
CDR3 DNA: TGTGCCAGCAGTTTTACCCTTACGGCCAGCAATGAGCAGTTCTTC
CDR3 protein: CASSFTLTASNEQFF

clone size: few
V gene: TRBV12-5
D gene: -
J gene: TRBJ1-5
CDR3 DNA: TGTGCTAGTGGTTTCGGTAGGGCTCAGCCCCAGCATTTT
CDR3 protein: CASGFGRAQPQHF

clone size: -
V gene: TRBV24-1
D gene: -
J gene: TRBJ1-2
CDR3 DNA: TGTGCCAGCCGGGATGGCTACACCTTC
CDR3 protein: CASRDGYTF

clone size: few
V gene: TRBV29-1
D gene: -
J gene: TRBJ1-2
CDR3 DNA: TGCAGCGTTGGCGGGGTAAACTATGGCTACACCTTC
CDR3 protein: CSVGGVNYGYTF

clone size: -
V gene: TRBV19
D gene: -
J gene: TRBJ1-2
CDR3 DNA: TGTGCCAGTAGTACTCACTATGGCTACACCTTC
CDR3 protein: CASSTHYGYTF

clone size: many
V gene: TRBV3-1
D gene: -
J gene: TRBJ2-3
CDR3 DNA: TGTGCCAGCAGCCGGCGGGGACCCACAGATACGCAGTATTTT
CDR3 protein: CASSRRGPTDTQYF

clone size: many
V gene: TRBV7-9
D gene: TRBD1
J gene: TRBJ1-5
CDR3 DNA: TGTGCCAGCAGCCTTACAGGGGGCGGGCAGCCCCAGCATTTT
CDR3 protein: CASSLTGGGQPQHF

clone size: -
V gene: TRBV18
D gene: TRBD1
J gene: TRBJ1-1
CDR3 DNA: TGTGCCAGCTCACGCACAGGGGCGAACACTGAAGCTTTCTTT
CDR3 protein: CASSRTGANTEAFF

clone size: -
V gene: TRBV12-3/TRBV12-4
D gene: -
J gene: TRBJ1-2
CDR3 DNA: TGTGCCAGCAGTTTCGGCGCCCCCGCACAGGACTATGGCTACACCTTC
CDR3 protein: CASSFGAPAQDYGYTF

clone size: -
V gene: TRBV7-9
D gene: TRBD2
J gene: TRBJ2-3
CDR3 DNA: TGTGCCAGCAGCAAAGGACTAGCGGGAGTAGGTACGCAGTATTTT
CDR3 protein: CASSKGLAGVGTQYF

clone size: -
V gene: TRBV6-5
D gene: TRBD1
J gene: TRBJ2-7
CDR3 DNA: TGTGCCAGCAGTTACCGGACAGGGGTGAGCGGCGAGCAGTACTTC
CDR3 protein: CASSYRTGVSGEQYF

clone size: few
V gene: TRBV3-1
D gene: -
J gene: TRBJ2-5
CDR3 DNA: TGTGCCAGCAGCACTAAGGAGACCCAGTACTTC
CDR3 protein: CASSTKETQYF

clone size: -
V gene: TRBV5-6
D gene: -
J gene: TRBJ2-6
CDR3 DNA: TGTGCCAGCAGCCTGAATAGGGGTTTGGGGGCCAACGTCCTGACTTTC
CDR3 protein: CASSLNRGLGANVLTF

clone size: -
V gene: TRBV7-2
D gene: TRBD2
J gene: TRBJ2-1
CDR3 DNA: TGTGCCAGCAGCCCTCATAGCGGGGGAAGCTCCTACAATGAGCAGTTCTTC
CDR3 protein: CASSPHSGGSSYNEQFF

clone size: many
V gene: TRBV7-2
D gene: -
J gene: TRBJ2-7
CDR3 DNA: TGTGCCAGCAGCTTAGAGCTGGGGTCCACCTACGAGCAGTACTTC
CDR3 protein: CASSLELGSTYEQYF

clone size: -
V gene: TRBV30
D gene: -
J gene: TRBJ1-1
CDR3 DNA: TGTGCCTGGAGTTCAGGGATCTACACTGAAGCTTTCTTT
CDR3 protein: CAWSSGIYTEAFF

clone size: -
V gene: TRBV5-4
D gene: TRBD2
J gene: TRBJ2-5
CDR3 DNA: TGTGCCAGCAGCTTCGGACTAGTTGTAGAGACCCAGTACTTC
CDR3 protein: CASSFGLVVETQYF

clone size: -
V gene: TRBV15
D gene: TRBD1
J gene: TRBJ2-5
CDR3 DNA: TGTGCCACCAGCAGAAGGGACAGGGGATTAGGGGAGACCCAGTACTTC
CDR3 protein: CATSRRDRGLGETQYF

clone size: -
V gene: TRBV5-1
D gene: TRBD1
J gene: TRBJ2-2
CDR3 DNA: TGCGCCAGCAGGAGGCCGGGACAGGGGGCCATCGGGGAGCTGTTTTTT
CDR3 protein: CASRRPGQGAIGELFF

clone size: -
V gene: TRBV5-1
D gene: -
J gene: TRBJ2-5
CDR3 DNA: TGCGCCAGCAGTAGAGGGTTCCAAGAGACCCAGTACTTC
CDR3 protein: CASSRGFQETQYF

clone size: -
V gene: TRBV6-5
D gene: TRBD2
J gene: TRBJ2-1
CDR3 DNA: TGTGCCAGCAGTTACGCCCTAGCGGGAGGCAATGAGCAGTTCTTC
CDR3 protein: CASSYALAGGNEQFF

clone size: many
V gene: TRBV25-1
D gene: -
J gene: TRBJ2-3
CDR3 DNA: TGTGCCAGCAGTGCCGCAACGGCAGATACGCAGTATTTT
CDR3 protein: CASSAATADTQYF

clone size: few
V gene: TRBV7-9
D gene: TRBD2
J gene: TRBJ2-2
CDR3 DNA: TGTGCCAGCAGCCCATCGGGACTAGCCGACACCGGGGAGCTGTTTTTT
CDR3 protein: CASSPSGLADTGELFF

clone size: -
V gene: TRBV5-1
D gene: TRBD1
J gene: TRBJ2-7
CDR3 DNA: TGCGCCAGCAGCCCGGGACAGGGGGGCGCCTACGAGCAGTACTTC
CDR3 protein: CASSPGQGGAYEQYF

clone size: few
V gene: TRBV14
D gene: -
J gene: TRBJ1-1
CDR3 DNA: TGTGCCAGCAGCAACCGGGACGGATTGAACACTGAAGCTTTCTTT
CDR3 protein: CASSNRDGLNTEAFF

clone size: -
V gene: TRBV7-9
D gene: -
J gene: TRBJ2-2
CDR3 DNA: TGTGCCAGCAGCTTCGTGAAAAACACCGGGGAGCTGTTTTTT
CDR3 protein: CASSFVKNTGELFF

clone size: many
V gene: TRBV7-8
D gene: -
J gene: TRBJ2-7
CDR3 DNA: TGTGCCAGCAGCTGGGTTCGAACCCGGGGTTACGAGCAGTACTTC
CDR3 protein: CASSWVRTRGYEQYF

clone size: few
V gene: TRBV20-1
D gene: -
J gene: TRBJ1-1
CDR3 DNA: TGCAGTGCCGCACCCGGGAAAATGAACACTGAAGCTTTCTTT
CDR3 protein: CSAAPGKMNTEAFF

clone size: -
V gene: TRBV28
D gene: -
J gene: TRBJ1-1
CDR3 DNA: TGTGCCAGCAGTACTCAGGGGCGAACTGAAGCTTTCTTT
CDR3 protein: CASSTQGRTEAFF

clone size: few
V gene: TRBV12-3/TRBV12-4
D gene: -
J gene: TRBJ1-3
CDR3 DNA: TGTGCCAGCACCCCTCGTGTTGAGGCAAACACCATATATTTT
CDR3 protein: CASTPRVEANTIYF

clone size: -
V gene: TRBV7-8
D gene: TRBD2
J gene: TRBJ2-1
CDR3 DNA: TGTGCCAGCAGCTTAGCGGGACTAGCGGGAGGAAGCTCCTACAATGAGCAGTTCTTC
CDR3 protein: CASSLAGLAGGSSYNEQFF

clone size: -
V gene: TRBV5-1
D gene: -
J gene: TRBJ1-1
CDR3 DNA: TGCGCCAGCAGCTCTAACACGAACTCACCGGGAAACACTGAAGCTTTCTTT
CDR3 protein: CASSSNTNSPGNTEAFF

clone size: -
V gene: TRBV27
D gene: -
J gene: TRBJ1-1
CDR3 DNA: TGTGCCAGCAGTTTTGGGGGCACAGACACTGAAGCTTTCTTT
CDR3 protein: CASSFGGTDTEAFF